This T cell receptor beta chain was identified in a study of T-cell memory formation after mild COVID-19. About the study: Most TCR clusters belonged to a single donor. The study, taken as a whole, reports: What remained unconfirmed was the SARS-CoV-2 specificity of second-wave clones peaking on day 37. Among clones contracting day 15 to 85, CD4/CD8 was balanced, whereas later expanders leaned CD4+.

The V end was cut by 3 bases, the J end by 1 base, with 7 bases between. The CDR3 totals 13 residues. Germline CDR1 reads SGHRS; CDR2 reads YFSETQ. TCR alpha and TCR beta cDNA libraries carrying sample barcodes and UMIs came from 5'RACE with constant-segment primers. MiXCR, run by TCRdb on the 5' RACE reads, gives a single entry per CDR3 protein. The data contain around 250,000 distinct CDR3 sequences, 8% to 9.5% of them seen just once; the ten biggest clones take up around a fifth. A note on this clonotype: Its antigen is not known.

The sample taken for sequencing was PBMCs or a T cell subset sorted from them (not recorded which). The TCR was taken from a man younger than 35 who had mild COVID-19 (a few samples of this study predate the infection). Cell type and time point are not known. V is TRBV5-1 and J is TRBJ2-5; a weak D match, TRBD1 (5 bases). The CDR3 region is CASSYRFQETQYF. In DNA form, the CDR3 reads TGCGCCAGCAGCTACAGGTTCCAAGAGACCCAGTACTTC. Full variable domain (rest looked up from reference TRBV5-1 and TRBJ2-5): KAGVTQTPRYLIKTRGQQVTLSCSPISGHRSVSWYQQTPGQGLQFLFEYFSETQRNKGNFPGRFSGRQFSNSRSEMNVSTLELGDSALYLCASSYRFQETQYFGPGTRLLVL.